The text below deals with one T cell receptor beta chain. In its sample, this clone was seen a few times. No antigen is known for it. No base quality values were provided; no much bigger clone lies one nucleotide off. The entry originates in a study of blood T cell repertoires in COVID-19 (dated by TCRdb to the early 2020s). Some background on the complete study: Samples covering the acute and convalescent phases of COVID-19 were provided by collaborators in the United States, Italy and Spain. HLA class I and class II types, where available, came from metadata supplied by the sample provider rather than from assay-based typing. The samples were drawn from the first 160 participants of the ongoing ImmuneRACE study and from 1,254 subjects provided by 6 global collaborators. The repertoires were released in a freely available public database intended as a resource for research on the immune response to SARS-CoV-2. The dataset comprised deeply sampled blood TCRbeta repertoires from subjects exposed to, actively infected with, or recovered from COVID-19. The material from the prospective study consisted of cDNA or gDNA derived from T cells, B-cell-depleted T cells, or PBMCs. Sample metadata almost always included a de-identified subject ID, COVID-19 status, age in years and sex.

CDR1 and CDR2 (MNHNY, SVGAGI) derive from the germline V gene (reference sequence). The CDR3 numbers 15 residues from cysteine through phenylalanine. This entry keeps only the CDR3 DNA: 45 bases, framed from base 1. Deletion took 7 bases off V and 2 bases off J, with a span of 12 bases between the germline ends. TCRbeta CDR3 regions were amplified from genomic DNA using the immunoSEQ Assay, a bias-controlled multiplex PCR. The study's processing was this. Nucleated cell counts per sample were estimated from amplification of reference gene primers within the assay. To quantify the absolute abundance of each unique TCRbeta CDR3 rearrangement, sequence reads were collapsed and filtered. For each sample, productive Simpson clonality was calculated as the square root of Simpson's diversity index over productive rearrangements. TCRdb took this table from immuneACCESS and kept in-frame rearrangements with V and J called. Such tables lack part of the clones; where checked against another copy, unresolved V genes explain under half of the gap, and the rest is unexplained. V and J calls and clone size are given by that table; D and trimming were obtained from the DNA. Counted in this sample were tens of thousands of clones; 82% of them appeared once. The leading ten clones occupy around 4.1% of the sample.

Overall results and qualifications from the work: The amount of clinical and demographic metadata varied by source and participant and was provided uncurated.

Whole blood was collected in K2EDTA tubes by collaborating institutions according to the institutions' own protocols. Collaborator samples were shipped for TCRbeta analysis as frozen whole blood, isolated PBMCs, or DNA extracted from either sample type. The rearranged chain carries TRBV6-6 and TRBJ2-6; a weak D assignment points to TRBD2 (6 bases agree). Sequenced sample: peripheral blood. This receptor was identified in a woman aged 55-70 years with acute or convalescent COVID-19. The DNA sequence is TGTGCCAGCACCCTGGGACTCGCTGGGGCCAACGTCCTGACTTTC. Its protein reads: CASTLGLAGANVLTF.